Each of the 28 T cell receptor beta chains below was sequenced from the same sample in a study of cytomegalovirus exposure and HLA in healthy donors. It was with 60 Vbeta and 13 Jbeta primers that the PCR ran. Method: immunoSEQ multiplex PCR; TCRdb's copy keeps in-frame clones and lacks some. The sample holds approximately 210,000 clones; around nine tenths are singletons and the top ten take approximately 2%. Sequencing input: PBMCs. The source is a woman between 18 and 29 years old in good health and CMV-seronegative.

CDR3: CASSTGTKSGGARNEQFF. Written as DNA, the CDR3 is TGTGCCAGCAGCACCGGGACAAAGAGCGGGGGGGCTCGGAATGAGCAGTTCTTC. This chain uses TRBV7-9 with TRBJ2-1, with 10 positions matching TRBD2. Germline V lookup: CDR1 SEHNR, CDR2 FQNEAQ (reference sequence). V dropped 5 bases and J dropped 7; count of bases not matched to a gene: 17. The CDR3 runs 18 residues. The whole variable domain, filled in from reference TRBV7-9 and TRBJ2-1, reads DTGVSQNPRHKITKRGQNVTFRCDPISEHNRLYWYRQTLGQGPEFLTYFQNEAQLEKSRLLSDRFSAERPKGSFSTLEIQRTEQGDSAMYLCASSTGTKSGGARNEQFFGPGTRLTVL.

V gene TRBV30 combines with J gene TRBJ2-3; 8 bases line up with TRBD1. J lost 5 bases, V lost 4 bases, and 5 bases had no gene match. There are 13 residues in the CDR3. Germline V CDR1 and CDR2: GTSNPN, SVGIG (reference sequence). This CDR3 reads CAWTRGRLDTQYF. The CDR3 DNA reads as TGTGCCTGGACCAGGGGGCGATTAGATACGCAGTATTTT.

The CDR3 nucleotides read TGTGCCAGCAGTTCCGGGACTAGGGGCGACACCGGGGAGCTGTTTTTT. It specifies CASSSGTRGDTGELFF. This chain uses TRBV5-6 with TRBJ2-2, with 8 nucleotides matching TRBD2. V shed 5 bases, J shed 3 bases, and the junction held 9 bases outside the gene matches. Germline V gene sequence: CDR1 SGHDT, CDR2 YYEEEE. The CDR3 is 16 residues long. The whole variable domain, filled in from reference TRBV5-6 and TRBJ2-2, reads DAGVTQSPTHLIKTRGQQVTLRCSPKSGHDTVSWYQQALGQGPQFIFQYYEEEERQRGNFPDRFSGHQFPNYSSELNVNALLLGDSALYLCASSSGTRGDTGELFFGEGSRLTVL.

The rearrangement links TRBV27 to TRBJ1-4; D gene uncertain. V lost 3 bases, J lost 4 bases, and 9 bases lay in between. Germline CDR1 MNHEY, CDR2 SMNVEV (reference sequence). The CDR3 length is 14 residues. CDR3 nucleotides: TGTGCCAGCAGTTTTGACTCTAATAATGAAAAACTGTTTTTT. Encoded protein: CASSFDSNNEKLFF.

The DNA of the CDR3 is TGTGCCAGCTCACCGAGCGGCCCAACCTACGAGCAGTACTTC. Translated: CASSPSGPTYEQYF. The gene calls are TRBV18 and TRBJ2-7, with TRBD2 as a possible D gene (5 bases). The CDR3 totals 14 residues. Deletions cut 3 bases from V and 2 bases from J, with 11 bases between. The V gene's germline CDR1 is KGHSH and CDR2 LQKENI.

The CDR3 DNA sequence: TGTGCCACCTACAAGGAGGCAACTAATGAAAAACTGTTTTTT. As protein: CATYKEATNEKLFF. J is TRBJ1-4 and V is TRBV28; no firm D call. Trimming pared 10 bases from V and 0 bases from J, leaving 12 bases between. The CDR3 contains 14 residues. Germline lookup yields CDR1 MDHEN and CDR2 SYDVKM.

Only a few counts were recorded for this clone. The chain combines TRBV27 with TRBJ2-7, with D perhaps TRBD1 (6 bases). The germline V gene encodes CDR1 MNHEY and CDR2 SMNVEV (reference sequence). Trimming removed 2 bases from V and 1 base from J, with 15 bases in between. The CDR3 length is 16 residues. The CDR3 protein is CASSLRGTDLSYEQYF. DNA for the CDR3: TGTGCCAGCAGTTTAAGGGGGACGGACTTGTCCTACGAGCAGTACTTC.

The rearrangement uses TRBV11-3 and TRBJ2-1, with a tentative D call TRBD1 (6 bases). Germline assignment: CDR1 SGHNT and CDR2 YENEEA. This CDR3 spans 13 amino acids. V lost 2 bases and J lost 9, with 11 bases in between. CDR3 in DNA: TGTGCCAGCAGCTTAAGCCAGGGGAGTGAGCAGTTCTTC. Protein: CASSLSQGSEQFF.

V is TRBV29-1 and J is TRBJ1-1, with D tentatively TRBD1 (5 bases). Germline CDR1 reads SQVTM; CDR2 reads ANQGSEA. The CDR3 has 11 amino acids. V lost 3 bases and J lost 5, with 7 bases in between. The CDR3 DNA sequence: TGCAGCGTTGATCAGGGTACTGAAGCTTTCTTT. Residues: CSVDQGTEAFF.

J is TRBJ2-3 and V is TRBV7-9; TRBD2 aligns across 7 bases. CDR3 length: 14 amino acids. Trimming cost V 3 bases and J 3 bases; bases outside gene matches: 3. CDR1 SEHNR and CDR2 FQNEAQ come from the germline V gene (reference sequence). CDR3 DNA sequence: TGTGCCAGCAGCTTGCAGGGAGGGACAGATACGCAGTATTTT. This sequence encodes CASSLQGGTDTQYF.

This chain joins TRBV2 and TRBJ1-1; D remains unclear. The CDR3 sequence is 13 residues long. Trimming removed 2 bases from V and 7 bases from J, with 11 bases in between. Germline CDR1 is SNHLY and CDR2 is FYNNEI. CDR3 DNA: TGTGCCAGCAGTGAAATTGTGGTAGATGAAGCTTTCTTT. Translation gives CASSEIVVDEAFF.

The V and J genes are TRBV5-5 and TRBJ2-7, with 10 bases identical to TRBD1. Germline CDR1 SGHKS, CDR2 YYEKEE (reference sequence). The V segment lost 0 bases and the J segment 4 bases; nucleotides outside the gene matches: 4. The CDR3 contains 15 residues. The CDR3 is CASSLEGTGVYEQYF. The CDR3 region has the DNA TGTGCCAGCAGCTTGGAAGGGACAGGGGTATACGAGCAGTACTTC.

J is TRBJ1-3 and V is TRBV6-5; 11 bases are shared with TRBD1. The CDR3 is made up of 15 amino acids. Germline V gene data show CDR1 as MNHEY and CDR2 as SVGAGI. The J segment lost 1 base and the V segment lost 7 bases, leaving 3 bases of the junction unmatched. CDR3 protein: CASKGQGASGNTIYF. The CDR3 nucleotides are TGTGCCAGCAAAGGACAGGGGGCTTCTGGAAACACCATATATTTT.

The genes are TRBV7-8 and TRBJ1-1; 7 bases map to TRBD1. V shed 1 base, J shed 4 bases, and the junction held 15 bases outside the gene matches. The germline gives CDR1 SGHVS, CDR2 FQNEAQ. The CDR3 is made up of 18 amino acids. The CDR3 DNA sequence: TGTGCCAGCAGCTTAGTGAGCGACAGGGTGGGGGAAAGCACTGAAGCTTTCTTT. It yields the protein CASSLVSDRVGESTEAFF.

This clone appeared once. This rearrangement joins TRBV5-6 to TRBJ1-2, with D tentatively TRBD1 (6 bases). Germline CDR1 SGHDT, CDR2 YYEEEE. The V and J ends lost 1 base and 0 bases respectively, with 16 bases between them. The CDR3 is 17 amino acids. CDR3 nucleotide sequence: TGTGCCAGCAGCTTGAATTATGGACAGCTAACTAACTATGGCTACACCTTC. Encoded protein: CASSLNYGQLTNYGYTF.

The chain recombines TRBV5-1 with TRBJ2-7; D possibly corresponds to TRBD1 (5 bases). Germline-derived CDR1 and CDR2 are SGHRS and YFSETQ. This CDR3 has 16 residues. V gave up 0 bases and J gave up 3 bases, with 16 bases separating them. CDR3 sequence: CASSLGDSIPLYEQYF. CDR3 nucleotide sequence: TGCGCCAGCAGCTTGGGCGACAGTATTCCACTCTACGAGCAGTACTTC.

V is TRBV15 and J is TRBJ2-6, with D tentatively TRBD1 (5 bases). V lost 0 bases and J lost 0, with 15 bases in between. In germline, CDR1 is LNHNV, CDR2 YYDKDF (reference sequence). The CDR3 loop spans 19 amino acids. The CDR3 protein is CATSRDQSGPISGANVLTF. The CDR3, as DNA: TGTGCCACCAGCAGAGATCAATCAGGGCCGATCTCTGGGGCCAACGTCCTGACTTTC.

In the case of this clone: One junction end does not reproduce the germline sequence, and a read error may be involved. The chain couples TRBV14 to TRBJ1-2; perhaps TRBD1 as D (6 bases). This CDR3 is 13 amino acids long. Germline lookup yields CDR1 SGHDN and CDR2 FVKESK. The chain's CDR3 is CASSQQGNYDYTF. In DNA form, the CDR3 reads TGTGCCAGCAGCCAACAGGGGAACTATGACTACACCTTC.

The V gene is TRBV21-1, the J gene TRBJ2-7; whether TRBD2, the table's D call, matches the DNA was not checked. TRBV21-1 is tagged as a pseudogene. CDR3 length equals 18 residues. CDR3 region: CASSFRGGHRDESYEQYF. DNA for the CDR3: TGTGCCAGCAGCTTTCGGGGAGGACATCGGGACGAATCCTACGAGCAGTACTTC.

The chain couples TRBV2 to TRBJ2-7; 8 bases fit TRBD1. Germline values: CDR1 SNHLY, CDR2 FYNNEI. The CDR3 length is 14 residues. The junction had 10 bases not matched to a gene; V was cut back by 10 bases and J by 2 bases. In DNA form, the CDR3 reads TGTGCCACCAGGGACAGGCCAACTACCTACGAGCAGTACTTC. Translated, it gives CATRDRPTTYEQYF.

The CDR3 here is CASSLDARESYGYTF. The CDR3 DNA follows: TGCGCCAGCAGCTTGGACGCCAGGGAATCCTATGGCTACACCTTC. The rearrangement uses TRBV5-1 and TRBJ1-2, with D possibly being TRBD1 (5 bases). The CDR3 spans 15 residues. Trimming cost V 0 bases and J 4 bases, with 13 bases left between them. Per the germline V gene, CDR1 is SGHRS and CDR2 is YFSETQ.

The CDR3 nucleotides are TGTGCCAGCAGCCACGGGACAGCGGACACCATATATTTT. It encodes CASSHGTADTIYF. The chain recombines TRBV7-9 with TRBJ1-3; TRBD1 agrees at 7 bases. After removal of 5 bases from V and 8 bases from J, the junction contained 6 bases not matched to a gene. Germline values: CDR1 SEHNR, CDR2 FQNEAQ (reference sequence). There are 13 residues in the CDR3. The variable domain in full, with the rest retrieved from reference TRBV7-9 and TRBJ1-3, is DTGVSQNPRHKITKRGQNVTFRCDPISEHNRLYWYRQTLGQGPEFLTYFQNEAQLEKSRLLSDRFSAERPKGSFSTLEIQRTEQGDSAMYLCASSHGTADTIYFGEGSWLTVV.

Only a few counts were recorded for this clone. The gene calls are TRBV2 and TRBJ2-7, with D perhaps matching TRBD2 (6 bases). The CDR3 spans 14 residues. CDR1 is SNHLY, CDR2 FYNNEI, per germline. The V end was cut by 8 bases, the J end by 4 bases, with 18 bases between. DNA of the CDR3: TGTGCCAGCGAACTGGAGGAGGGGACGTACGAGCAGTACTTC. The encoded protein is CASELEEGTYEQYF.

The chain couples TRBV9 to TRBJ2-1; TRBD2 matches at 16 bases. There are 15 residues in the CDR3. V was pared by 3 bases and J by 9 bases, with 3 bases of the junction left unmatched. From germline, CDR1 is SGDLS and CDR2 YYNGEE. The CDR3 is CASSAGTSGRVEQFF. The CDR3 DNA sequence: TGTGCCAGCAGCGCCGGGACTAGCGGGAGGGTTGAGCAGTTCTTC.

The V and J genes are TRBV5-1 and TRBJ2-5, with TRBD2 matching over 13 bases. The length of the CDR3 is 16 residues. Germline CDR1 reads SGHRS; CDR2 reads YFSETQ. The V gene end was trimmed by 1 base and the J gene end by 5 bases; junction bases not matched to a gene: 5. Here the CDR3 DNA reads TGCGCCAGCAGCTTGCCGGGACTAGCGGGAAGGGAGACCCAGTACTTC. Its protein is CASSLPGLAGRETQYF.

This clone was observed a single time. The chain recombines TRBV6-1 with TRBJ2-7; D possibly corresponds to TRBD1 (6 bases). CDR3 length: 14 amino acids. The V gene lost 6 bases and the J gene lost 1 base, with 13 bases spanning the gap. Germline V gives CDR1 MNHNS, CDR2 SASEGT. CDR3 nucleotides: TGTGCCAGCAGCTCTATAGGGACATCCTACGAGCAGTACTTC. Its protein is CASSSIGTSYEQYF.

J is TRBJ1-1 and V is TRBV15; TRBD1 aligns across 7 bases. The germline CDR1 and CDR2 sequences are LNHNV and YYDKDF (reference sequence). Losses at the gene ends were 3 bases for V and 1 base for J; bases not matched to a gene: 8. This CDR3 has 16 amino acids. The CDR3 sequence: CATSRNVRQGNTEAFF. CDR3 sequence (DNA): TGTGCCACCAGCAGGAATGTGAGACAGGGGAACACTGAAGCTTTCTTT.

As DNA, the CDR3 is TGTGCCAGCAGCGTTCCCGGCCAGGGCTCCTACAATGAGCAGTTCTTC. As protein: CASSVPGQGSYNEQFF. The genes are TRBV9 and TRBJ2-1; possibly TRBD1 for D (5 bases). Trimming took off 2 bases at V and 0 bases at J, with 12 bases between the two ends. There are 16 residues in the CDR3. Germline loops: CDR1 SGDLS, CDR2 YYNGEE. Complete variable domain (other parts from reference TRBV9 and TRBJ2-1): DSGVTQTPKHLITATGQRVTLRCSPRSGDLSVYWYQQSLDQGLQFLIQYYNGEERAKGNILERFSAQQFPDLHSELNLSSLELGDSALYFCASSVPGQGSYNEQFFGPGTRLTVL.